This T cell receptor (beta chain) was found in a study of T cell responses to AZD1222 COVID-19 vaccine. The repertoire was sequenced with immunoSEQ multiplex PCR; TCRdb's copy has only in-frame clones and lacks some. The table has about 150,000 clones, around nine tenths seen once. Germline CDR1 reads SSHAT; CDR2 reads FNYEAQ (reference sequence). With 4 bases clipped from V and 7 bases from J, the junction kept 8 bases outside the gene matches. CDR3 length: 15 residues. Study results and limitations: It was only after the peak T cell response that any repertoires were sampled. Donors were mostly white British, more females; clonal diversity possibly underestimated.

About this clone itself: The antigen is unknown.

The source of this sequence is an adult who received the AZD1222 COVID-19 vaccine. Sequences were derived from peripheral blood, sampled 28 days after the second AZD1222 dose. This chain joins TRBV7-7 and TRBJ2-7; 12 nucleotides align to TRBD1. CDR3 in DNA: TGTGCCAGCAGCTACCGGGACAGGGGGCCTCGGGAGCAGTACTTC. Residues: CASSYRDRGPREQYF.